The following is a T cell receptor (beta chain) sequence with its context. Its antigen remains unknown. TCRdb's copy holds only in-frame clones and misses some; the assay was immunoSEQ multiplex PCR. The table records hundreds of thousands of clones, 75% to 90% of them present only once. V shed 2 bases, J shed 6 bases, and the junction held 17 bases outside the gene matches. The germline V gene encodes CDR1 SGDLS and CDR2 YYNGEE. This CDR3 has 18 residues. The donors were members of the validation cohort, which comprised 120 subjects and was separate from the first cohort of several hundred subjects. The data stem from a study of cytomegalovirus exposure and HLA in healthy donors. Study-wide results and caveats: The authors listed some 160 TCR beta chains as cytomegalovirus-associated. Despite most TCR sequences being rare, some public TCRs occurred in many donors. Reportedly, diagnosis of cytomegalovirus status by the classifier showed high specificity and sensitivity.

The chain is built from TRBV9 and TRBJ2-4; 7 bases agree with TRBD1. Sequenced input: PBMCs. This clonotype originated in a woman younger than 30 in good health and CMV-seronegative. The CDR3 DNA follows: TGTGCCAGCAGCGTTTTACCCGGCACCGGGACAGAGGTAAACATTCAGTACTTC. Its protein is CASSVLPGTGTEVNIQYF. The whole variable domain, remainder taken from reference TRBV9 and TRBJ2-4, is DSGVTQTPKHLITATGQRVTLRCSPRSGDLSVYWYQQSLDQGLQFLIQYYNGEERAKGNILERFSAQQFPDLHSELNLSSLELGDSALYFCASSVLPGTGTEVNIQYFGAGTRLSVL.